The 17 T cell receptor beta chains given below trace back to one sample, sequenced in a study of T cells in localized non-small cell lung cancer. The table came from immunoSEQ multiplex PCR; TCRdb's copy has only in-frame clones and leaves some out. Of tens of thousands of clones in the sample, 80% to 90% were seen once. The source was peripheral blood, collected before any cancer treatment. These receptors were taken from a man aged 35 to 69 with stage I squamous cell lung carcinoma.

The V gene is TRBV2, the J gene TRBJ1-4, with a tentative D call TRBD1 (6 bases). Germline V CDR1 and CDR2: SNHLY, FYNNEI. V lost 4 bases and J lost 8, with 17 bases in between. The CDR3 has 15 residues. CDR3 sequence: CASSVARGGAEKLFF. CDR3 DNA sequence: TGTGCCAGCAGTGTAGCCAGAGGGGGGGCGGAAAAACTGTTTTTT.

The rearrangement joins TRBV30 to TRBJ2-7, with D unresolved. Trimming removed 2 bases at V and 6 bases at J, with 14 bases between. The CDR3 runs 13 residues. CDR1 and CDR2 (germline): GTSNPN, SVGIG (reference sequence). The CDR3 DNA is TGTGCCTGGAGTCTTAGCCCAGGTGGCGAGCAGTACTTC. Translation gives CAWSLSPGGEQYF.

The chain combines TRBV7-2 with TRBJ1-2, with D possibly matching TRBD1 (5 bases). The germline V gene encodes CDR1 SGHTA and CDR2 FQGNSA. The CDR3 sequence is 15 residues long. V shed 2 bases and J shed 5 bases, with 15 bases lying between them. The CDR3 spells CASSLIGDRKYGYTF. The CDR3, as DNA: TGTGCCAGCAGCTTAATCGGAGACAGAAAATATGGCTACACCTTC.

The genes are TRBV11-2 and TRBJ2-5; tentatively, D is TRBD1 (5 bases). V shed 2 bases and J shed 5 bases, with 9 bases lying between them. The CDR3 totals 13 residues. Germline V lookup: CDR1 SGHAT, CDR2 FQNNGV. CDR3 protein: CASSLNAGETQYF. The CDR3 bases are TGTGCCAGCAGCTTAAATGCAGGGGAGACCCAGTACTTC.

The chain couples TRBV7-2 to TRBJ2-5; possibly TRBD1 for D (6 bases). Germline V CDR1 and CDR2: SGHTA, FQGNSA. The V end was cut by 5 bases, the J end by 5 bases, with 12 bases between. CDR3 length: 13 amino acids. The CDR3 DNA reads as TGTGCCAGCAGCCAAGGCGGACAGGAGACCCAGTACTTC. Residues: CASSQGGQETQYF.

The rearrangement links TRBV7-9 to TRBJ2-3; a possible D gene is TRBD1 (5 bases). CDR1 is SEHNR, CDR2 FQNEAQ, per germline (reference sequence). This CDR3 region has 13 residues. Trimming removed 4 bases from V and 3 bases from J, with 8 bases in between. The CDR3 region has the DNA TGTGCCAGCAGCTCGTCAGGGACAGATACGCAGTATTTT. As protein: CASSSSGTDTQYF.

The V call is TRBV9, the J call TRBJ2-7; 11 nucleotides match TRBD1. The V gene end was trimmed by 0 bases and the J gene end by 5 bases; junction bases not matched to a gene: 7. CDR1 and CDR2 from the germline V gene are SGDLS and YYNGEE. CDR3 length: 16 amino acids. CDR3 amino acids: CASSVALDRGQDEQYF. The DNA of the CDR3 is TGTGCCAGCAGCGTAGCTCTGGACAGGGGGCAGGACGAGCAGTACTTC.

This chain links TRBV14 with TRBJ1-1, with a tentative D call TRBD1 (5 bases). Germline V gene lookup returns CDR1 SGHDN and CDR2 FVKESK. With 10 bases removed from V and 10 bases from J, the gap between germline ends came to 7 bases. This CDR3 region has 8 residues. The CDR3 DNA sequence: TGTGCCACTAGGGGAGCTTTCTTT. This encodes CATRGAFF.

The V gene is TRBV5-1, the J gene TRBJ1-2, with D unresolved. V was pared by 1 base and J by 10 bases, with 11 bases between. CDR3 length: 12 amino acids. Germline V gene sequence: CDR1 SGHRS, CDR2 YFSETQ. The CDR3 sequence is CASSLSQSDYTF. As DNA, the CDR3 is TGCGCCAGCAGCTTGAGTCAGAGCGACTACACCTTC.

The CDR3 nucleotides are TGTGCCAGCAGCTTCCGGACAACTAATGAAAAACTGTTTTTT. It codes for CASSFRTTNEKLFF. V gene TRBV7-9 combines with J gene TRBJ1-4; D is ambiguous. The CDR3 has 14 amino acids. Deletions cut 3 bases from V and 0 bases from J, with 5 bases between. Per germline, CDR1 SEHNR and CDR2 FQNEAQ (reference sequence).

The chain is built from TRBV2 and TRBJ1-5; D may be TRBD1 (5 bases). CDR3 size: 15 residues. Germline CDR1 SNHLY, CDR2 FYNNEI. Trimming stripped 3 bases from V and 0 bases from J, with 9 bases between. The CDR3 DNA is TGTGCCAGCAGTGAGGGGGGTCATAGCAATCAGCCCCAGCATTTT. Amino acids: CASSEGGHSNQPQHF.

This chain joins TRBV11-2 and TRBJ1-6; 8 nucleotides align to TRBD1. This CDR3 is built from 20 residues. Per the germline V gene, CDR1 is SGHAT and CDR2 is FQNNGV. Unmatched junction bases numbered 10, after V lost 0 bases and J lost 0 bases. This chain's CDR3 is CASSLDSPRQGFSYNSPLHF. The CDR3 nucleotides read TGTGCCAGCAGCTTAGATTCCCCACGACAGGGGTTCTCCTATAATTCACCCCTCCACTTT.

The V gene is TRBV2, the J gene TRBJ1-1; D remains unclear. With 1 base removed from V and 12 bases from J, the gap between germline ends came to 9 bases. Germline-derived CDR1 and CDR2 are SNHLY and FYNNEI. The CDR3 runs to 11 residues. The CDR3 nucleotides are TGTGCCAGCAGTGAAGGCTTATGGACTTTCTTT. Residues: CASSEGLWTFF. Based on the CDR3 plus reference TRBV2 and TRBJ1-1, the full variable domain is EPEVTQTPSHQVTQMGQEVILRCVPISNHLYFYWYRQILGQKVEFLVSFYNNEISEKSEIFDDQFSVERPDGSNFTLKIRSTKLEDSAMYFCASSEGLWTFFGQGTRLTVV.

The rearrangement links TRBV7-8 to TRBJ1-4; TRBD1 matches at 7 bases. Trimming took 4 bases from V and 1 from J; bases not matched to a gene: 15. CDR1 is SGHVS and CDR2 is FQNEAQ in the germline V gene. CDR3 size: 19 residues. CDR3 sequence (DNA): TGTGCCAGCAGCTCCCCCCGAGACAGGGTCCCTCTAACTAATGAAAAACTGTTTTTT. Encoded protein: CASSSPRDRVPLTNEKLFF.

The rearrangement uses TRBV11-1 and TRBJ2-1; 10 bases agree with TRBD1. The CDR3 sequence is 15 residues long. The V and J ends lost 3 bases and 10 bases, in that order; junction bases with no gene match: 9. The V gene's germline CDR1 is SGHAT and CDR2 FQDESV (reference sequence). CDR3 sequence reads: CASSFRQGASEEQFF. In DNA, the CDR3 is TGTGCCAGCAGCTTTAGACAGGGGGCTAGTGAGGAGCAGTTCTTC.

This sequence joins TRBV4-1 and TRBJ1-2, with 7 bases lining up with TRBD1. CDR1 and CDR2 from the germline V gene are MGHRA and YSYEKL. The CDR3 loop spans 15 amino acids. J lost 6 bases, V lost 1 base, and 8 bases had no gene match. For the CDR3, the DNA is TGCGCCAGCAGCCAAGGTTCGACAGGGAGAGATGGCTACACCTTC. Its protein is CASSQGSTGRDGYTF.

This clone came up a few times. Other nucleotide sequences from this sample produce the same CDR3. The CDR3 nucleotides are TGCGCCAGCAGCCAGGACAGGAACACTGAAGCTTTCTTT. Its protein product is CASSQDRNTEAFF. This chain links TRBV4-3 with TRBJ1-1, with D tentatively TRBD1 (6 bases). Trimming removed 3 bases at V and 1 base at J, with 6 bases between. The CDR3 consists of 13 residues. Germline V gene data show CDR1 as LGHNA and CDR2 as YSLEER.